This is a list of T cell receptor beta chains from one sample in a study of CD8+CD57+ T cells in acquired aplastic anemia. In TCRdb, the reads were re-called with MiXCR into one record per CDR3 protein. The data hold about 210,000 distinct CDR3 sequences, with 61% observed a single time. Sequenced input: sorted CD4+, CD8+, or CD8+CD57+ T cells (not recorded which) from PBMCs. All receptors derive from a human donor in good health. Both conserved end residues are part of each CDR3. A D gene is named only where the DNA matches it firmly. Clone size is not always given. Where it is, it says once, few, many or a class for expanded clones.

- TRBJ1-1 many TRBV14 TGTGCCAGCAGCCCCCGGTGGAGGACAGAATACACTGAAGCTTTCTTT CASSPRWRTEYTEAFF
- TRBJ2-7 many TRBV13 TGTGCCAGCAGCTTAAAAGGGTACGAGCAGTACTTC CASSLKGYEQYF
- TRBJ1-1 - TRBV18 TGTGCCAGCTCACCACTGAGGGATGAAGCTTTCTTT CASSPLRDEAFF
- TRBJ2-1 - TRBV7-8 TGTGCCAGCAGCCCGGAAATACTTGGGGCCGATGAGCAGTTCTTC CASSPEILGADEQFF
- TRBJ1-1 - TRBV9 TGTGCCAGCAGCGTTGACAGGGAAGCTTTCTTT CASSVDREAFF
- TRBJ2-5 - TRBV9 TGTGCCAGCAGCGTAGCTACGGGGAATGAGACCCAGTACTTC CASSVATGNETQYF
TRBD1 TRBJ2-7 - TRBV7-9 TGTGCCAGCAGCCCCACAGGGGTCTACGAGCAGTACTTC CASSPTGVYEQYF
- TRBJ2-7 - TRBV7-9 TGTGCCAGCAGCCGGACCCTCTACGAGCAGTACTTC CASSRTLYEQYF
- TRBJ1-1 - TRBV7-9 TGTGCCAGCAGCCCGGGGACCCACACTGAAGCCTTCTTT CASSPGTHTEAFF
TRBD1 TRBJ2-7 - TRBV20-1 TGCAGTGCGGTGTGGGTGACAGGGGGAGGGTACGAGCAGTACTTC CSAVWVTGGGYEQYF
TRBD2 TRBJ2-1 - TRBV4-2 TGTGCCAGCAGCCAAGAAGAGGGACTAGCGGATTACAATGAGCAGTTCTTC CASSQEEGLADYNEQFF
TRBD1 TRBJ2-7 - TRBV7-3 TGTGCCAGCAGCTTAGGACAGGGGGTGCAATACGAGCAGTACTTC CASSLGQGVQYEQYF
- TRBJ2-7 - TRBV7-2 TGTGCCAGCAGCTTTGGGACGTTCCTCTACGAGCAGTACTTC CASSFGTFLYEQYF
- TRBJ2-3 - TRBV25-1 TGTGCCAGCAGTGAAGTCACAGATACGCAGTATTTT CASSEVTDTQYF
- TRBJ2-1 many TRBV12-3/TRBV12-4 TGTGCCAGCAGTTCGGCCAACTATGGCTACAATGAGCAGTTCTTC CASSSANYGYNEQFF
- TRBJ2-7 many TRBV7-2 TGTGCCAGCAGCCCCCCACTCCTTAACGAGCAGTACTTC CASSPPLLNEQYF
TRBD2 TRBJ2-5 - TRBV13 TGTGCCAGCCGGGAGGGAAGTCAAGAGACCCAGTACTTC CASREGSQETQYF
TRBD2 TRBJ2-5 many TRBV6-2/TRBV6-3 TGTGCCAGCAAAAGACTAGCGGGGCGATACCAAGAGACCCAGTACTTC CASKRLAGRYQETQYF
TRBD1 TRBJ2-7 - TRBV24-1 TGTGCCACCCTTGACCGGGACCAGGGGGTTGGGGAGCAGTACTTC CATLDRDQGVGEQYF
- TRBJ2-2 - TRBV4-1 TGCGCCAGCAGCCAAGTTGACATGGGCTTTTGGACCGGGGAGCTGTTTTTT CASSQVDMGFWTGELFF
- TRBJ1-1 - TRBV5-4 TGTGCCAGCAGCTTGAGGCAGAGCATGAACACTGAAGCTTTCTTT CASSLRQSMNTEAFF
- TRBJ1-2 - TRBV7-8 TGTGCCAGCAGCCTTCCGGGACACAACAATGAGTATGGCTACACCTTC CASSLPGHNNEYGYTF
TRBD1 TRBJ2-7 - TRBV24-1 TGTGCCACCAGTCCTGGGACAGGGGGCCGCGAGCAGTACTTC CATSPGTGGREQYF
- TRBJ1-1 - TRBV7-9 TGTGCCAGCAGCTTAGCGGGGGCTGAAGCTTTCTTT CASSLAGAEAFF
TRBD1 TRBJ1-2 - TRBV29-1 TGCAGCGTTGACCGGCAGGGGGCTGCGGCGGCGTATGGCTACACCTTC CSVDRQGAAAAYGYTF
TRBD1 TRBJ1-5 many TRBV4-1 TGCGCCAGCAGCCCGCAAGGGACAGGGGTTAGCCAGCCCCAGCATTTT CASSPQGTGVSQPQHF
TRBD2 TRBJ2-3 many TRBV19 TGTGCCAGTAGTATAGCGGCTAGCGGGAGCGGAGGCACAGATACGCAGTATTTT CASSIAASGSGGTDTQYF
TRBD1 TRBJ2-5 many TRBV2 TGTGCCAGCAACCGGGACAGTCAAGAGACCCAGTACTTC CASNRDSQETQYF
TRBD1 TRBJ2-7 - TRBV29-1 TGCAGCGTTAGGACAGGCGGCTACGAGCAGTACTTC CSVRTGGYEQYF
TRBD1 TRBJ1-1 - TRBV25-1 TGTGCCAGCAGAGAAGACAGGGTCGTAACTGAAGCTTTCTTT CASREDRVVTEAFF
TRBD1 TRBJ1-5 few TRBV27 TGTGCCAGCAGTTCTGGACAGGCAGTTCAGCCCCAGCATTTT CASSSGQAVQPQHF
- TRBJ1-5 - TRBV20-1 TGCAGTGCCCAAACCCGGTTTAGCAATCAGCCCCAGCATTTT CSAQTRFSNQPQHF
- TRBJ2-7 many TRBV5-8 TGTGCCAGCAGCTTGTGGGGATACGAGCAGTACTTC CASSLWGYEQYF
TRBD2 TRBJ2-7 - TRBV5-1 TGCGCCAGCAGAGGCGCACTTAGACTAGCGGGAGTAACCTACGAGCAGTACTTC CASRGALRLAGVTYEQYF
TRBD2 TRBJ2-7 - TRBV24-1 TGTGCCACCAGTGATGCTGGGACTAGCGGGAGATACGAGCAGTACTTC CATSDAGTSGRYEQYF
TRBD1 TRBJ1-2 once TRBV9 TGTGCCAGCAGCGTAGACAGGGGATATAACTATGGCTACACCTTC CASSVDRGYNYGYTF
TRBD1 TRBJ1-5 - TRBV7-9 TGTGCCAGCAGGCCGACAGGGGTGTCCAATCAGCCCCAGCATTTT CASRPTGVSNQPQHF
- TRBJ2-7 - TRBV7-2 TGTGCCAGCAGCTTAGGCTTCAATACAGGGACCTACGAGCAGTACTTC CASSLGFNTGTYEQYF
- TRBJ1-4 many TRBV29-1 TGCAGCGTTGAATTGGAACCTAATGAAAAACTGTTTTTT CSVELEPNEKLFF
- TRBJ1-1 many TRBV11-2 TGTGCCAGCAGCTTATGGGCAGGGGTTGAAGCTTTCTTT CASSLWAGVEAFF
- TRBJ2-7 few TRBV19 TGTGCCAGTAGTGGGGACACTTACGAGCAGTACTTC CASSGDTYEQYF
- TRBJ2-5 - TRBV7-9 TGTGCCAGCAGCTTAACGGGGTCCGGGGAGACCCAGTACTTC CASSLTGSGETQYF
- TRBJ2-7 few TRBV10-1 TGCGCCAGCAGTGAGACCCAGGGCTACGAGCAGTACTTC CASSETQGYEQYF
- TRBJ1-1 many TRBV4-1 TGCGCCAGTGGACCAAGACTCGCTGAAGCTTTCTTT CASGPRLAEAFF
TRBD1 TRBJ1-1 many TRBV6-2/TRBV6-3 TGTGCCAGCAACTACGCGACAGGGTTGGAAGCTTTCTTT CASNYATGLEAFF
- TRBJ2-5 - TRBV19 TGTGCCAGTACAACGGACCACAAAGAGACCCAGTACTTC CASTTDHKETQYF
- TRBJ2-7 - TRBV7-9 TGTGCCAGCAGTTTCCAGGGCACAGGCCCCTACGAGCAGTACTTC CASSFQGTGPYEQYF
TRBD1 TRBJ2-3 - TRBV29-1 TGCAGCGTGCAGGCAGGGACAGGGGGAGATACGCAGTATTTT CSVQAGTGGDTQYF